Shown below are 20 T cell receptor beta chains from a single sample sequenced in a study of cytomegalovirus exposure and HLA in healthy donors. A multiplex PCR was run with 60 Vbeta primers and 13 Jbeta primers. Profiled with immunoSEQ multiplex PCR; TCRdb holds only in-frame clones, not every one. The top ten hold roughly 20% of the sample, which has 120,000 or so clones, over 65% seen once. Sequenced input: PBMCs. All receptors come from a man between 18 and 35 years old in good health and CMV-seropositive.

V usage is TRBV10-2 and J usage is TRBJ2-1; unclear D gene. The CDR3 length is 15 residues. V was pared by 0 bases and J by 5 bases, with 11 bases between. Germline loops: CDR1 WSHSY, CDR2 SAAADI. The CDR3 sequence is CASSESAARHNEQFF. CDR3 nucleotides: TGCGCCAGCAGTGAGTCGGCGGCTAGACACAATGAGCAGTTCTTC.

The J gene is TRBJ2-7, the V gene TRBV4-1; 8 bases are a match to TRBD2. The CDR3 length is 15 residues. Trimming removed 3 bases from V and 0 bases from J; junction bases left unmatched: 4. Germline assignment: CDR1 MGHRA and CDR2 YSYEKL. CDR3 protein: CASSQQSGGSYEQYF. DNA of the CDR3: TGCGCCAGCAGCCAGCAAAGCGGGGGCTCCTACGAGCAGTACTTC.

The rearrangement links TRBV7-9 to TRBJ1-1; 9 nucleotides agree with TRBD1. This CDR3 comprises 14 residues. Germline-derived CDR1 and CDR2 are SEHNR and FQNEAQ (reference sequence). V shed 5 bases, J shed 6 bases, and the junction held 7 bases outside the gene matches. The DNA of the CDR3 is TGTGCCAGCAGCCCGGCCCGGGACAGGGCTGAAGCTTTCTTT. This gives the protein CASSPARDRAEAFF.

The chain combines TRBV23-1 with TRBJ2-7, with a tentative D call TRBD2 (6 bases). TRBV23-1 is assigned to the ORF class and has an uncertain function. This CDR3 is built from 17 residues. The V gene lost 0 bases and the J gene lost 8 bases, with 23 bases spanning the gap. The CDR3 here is CASSQSGLAGNLNKQYF. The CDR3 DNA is TGCGCCAGCAGTCAATCGGGACTTGCCGGAAATCTAAACAAGCAGTACTTC.

CDR3 sequence (DNA): TGTGCCAGCGGGGGGGTGCGGACGGATACGCAGTATTTT. This encodes CASGGVRTDTQYF. This chain uses TRBV6-5 with TRBJ2-3; the match to TRBD2 covers 7 bases. Losses at the gene ends were 8 bases for V and 6 bases for J; bases not matched to a gene: 8. This CDR3 is built from 13 residues. Per germline, CDR1 MNHEY and CDR2 SVGAGI.

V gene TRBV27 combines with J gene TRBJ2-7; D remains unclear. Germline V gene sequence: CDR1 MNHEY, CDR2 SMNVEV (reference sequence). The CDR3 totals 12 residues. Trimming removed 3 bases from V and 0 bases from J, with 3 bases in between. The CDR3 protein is CASSFNSYEQYF. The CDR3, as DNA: TGTGCCAGCAGTTTCAACTCCTACGAGCAGTACTTC.

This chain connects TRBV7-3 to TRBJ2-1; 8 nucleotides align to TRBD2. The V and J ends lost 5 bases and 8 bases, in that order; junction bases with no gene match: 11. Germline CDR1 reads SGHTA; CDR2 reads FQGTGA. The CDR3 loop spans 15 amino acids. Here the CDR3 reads CASSPSGGGWDEQFF. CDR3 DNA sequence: TGTGCCAGCAGCCCAAGCGGGGGCGGTTGGGATGAGCAGTTCTTC.

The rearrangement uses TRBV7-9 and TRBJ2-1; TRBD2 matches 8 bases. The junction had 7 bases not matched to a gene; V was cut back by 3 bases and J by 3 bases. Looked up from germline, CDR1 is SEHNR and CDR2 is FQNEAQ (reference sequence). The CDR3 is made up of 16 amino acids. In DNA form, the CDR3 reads TGTGCCAGCAGCTTCGACGCACTAGCGGACTACAATGAGCAGTTCTTC. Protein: CASSFDALADYNEQFF.

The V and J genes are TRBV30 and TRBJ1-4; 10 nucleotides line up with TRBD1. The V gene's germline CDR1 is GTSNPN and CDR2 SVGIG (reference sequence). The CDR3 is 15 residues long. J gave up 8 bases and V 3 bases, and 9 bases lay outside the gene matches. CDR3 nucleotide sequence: TGTGCCTGGAGGGACGAGGGGACAGGGGTCGAAAAACTGTTTTTT. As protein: CAWRDEGTGVEKLFF.

CDR3 region: CASSLAIWADRSYEQYF. The CDR3 bases are TGTGCCAGCAGCTTAGCGATCTGGGCGGACAGATCCTACGAGCAGTACTTC. This chain uses TRBV7-8 with TRBJ2-7; D is possibly TRBD1 (6 bases). From germline, CDR1 is SGHVS and CDR2 FQNEAQ. The V end lost 0 bases, the J end lost 1 base, and 16 bases lay between the germline ends. This CDR3 is 17 amino acids long.

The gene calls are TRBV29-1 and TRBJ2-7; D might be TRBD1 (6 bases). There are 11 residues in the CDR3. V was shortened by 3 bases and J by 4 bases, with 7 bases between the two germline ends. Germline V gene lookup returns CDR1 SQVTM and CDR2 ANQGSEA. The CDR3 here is CSVERGYEQYF. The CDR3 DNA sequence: TGCAGCGTTGAGAGGGGGTACGAGCAGTACTTC.

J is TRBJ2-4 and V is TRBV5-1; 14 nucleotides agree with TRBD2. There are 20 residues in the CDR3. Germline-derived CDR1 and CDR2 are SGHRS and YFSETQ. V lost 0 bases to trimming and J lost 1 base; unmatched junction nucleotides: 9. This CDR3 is CASSLGTSGGPGGAKNIQYF. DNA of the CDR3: TGCGCCAGCAGCTTGGGGACTAGCGGGGGGCCGGGAGGGGCCAAAAACATTCAGTACTTC.

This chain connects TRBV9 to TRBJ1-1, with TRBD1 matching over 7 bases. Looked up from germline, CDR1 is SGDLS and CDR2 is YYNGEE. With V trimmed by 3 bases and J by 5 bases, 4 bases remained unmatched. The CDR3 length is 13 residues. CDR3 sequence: CASSGRQGTEAFF. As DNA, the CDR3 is TGTGCCAGCAGCGGACGACAGGGTACTGAAGCTTTCTTT.

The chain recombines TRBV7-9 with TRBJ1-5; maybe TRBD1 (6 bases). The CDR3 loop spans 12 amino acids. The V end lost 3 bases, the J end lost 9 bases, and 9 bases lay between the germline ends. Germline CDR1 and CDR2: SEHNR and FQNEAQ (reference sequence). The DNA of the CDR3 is TGTGCCAGCAGCTTCACAGGGTGGCCCCAGCATTTT. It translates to CASSFTGWPQHF.

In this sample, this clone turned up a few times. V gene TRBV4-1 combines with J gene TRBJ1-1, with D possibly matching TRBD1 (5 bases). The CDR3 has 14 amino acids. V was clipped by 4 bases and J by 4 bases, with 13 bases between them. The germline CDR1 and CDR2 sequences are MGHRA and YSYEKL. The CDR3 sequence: CASSRGTGGTEAFF. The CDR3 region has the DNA TGCGCCAGCAGCCGCGGTACAGGCGGCACTGAAGCTTTCTTT.

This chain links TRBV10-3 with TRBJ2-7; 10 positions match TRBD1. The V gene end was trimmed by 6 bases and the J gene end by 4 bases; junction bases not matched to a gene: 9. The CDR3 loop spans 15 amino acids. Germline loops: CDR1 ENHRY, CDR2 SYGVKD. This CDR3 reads CAISYGTGEYYEQYF. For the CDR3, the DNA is TGTGCCATCAGCTACGGGACAGGGGAATATTACGAGCAGTACTTC.

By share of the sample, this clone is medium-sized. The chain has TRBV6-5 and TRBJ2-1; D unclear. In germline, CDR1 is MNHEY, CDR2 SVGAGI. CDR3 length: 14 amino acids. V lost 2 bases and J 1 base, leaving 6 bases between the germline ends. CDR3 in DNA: TGTGCCAGCAGTTACGACTTATCCTACAATGAGCAGTTCTTC. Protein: CASSYDLSYNEQFF.

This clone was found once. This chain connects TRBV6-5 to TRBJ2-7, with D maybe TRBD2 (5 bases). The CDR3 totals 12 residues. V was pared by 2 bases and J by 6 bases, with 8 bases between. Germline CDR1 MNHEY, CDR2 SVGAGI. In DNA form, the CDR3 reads TGTGCCAGCAGTTACCGGGGAACCGAGCAGTACTTC. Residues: CASSYRGTEQYF.

CDR3 in amino acids: CASTSGQNNSPLHF. CDR3 sequence (DNA): TGTGCCAGCACGTCGGGACAGAATAATTCACCCCTCCACTTT. The chain has TRBV27 and TRBJ1-6; TRBD1 aligns across 7 bases. CDR3 length: 14 amino acids. Germline values: CDR1 MNHEY, CDR2 SMNVEV (reference sequence). V gave up 7 bases and J gave up 5 bases; unmatched junction bases: 5.

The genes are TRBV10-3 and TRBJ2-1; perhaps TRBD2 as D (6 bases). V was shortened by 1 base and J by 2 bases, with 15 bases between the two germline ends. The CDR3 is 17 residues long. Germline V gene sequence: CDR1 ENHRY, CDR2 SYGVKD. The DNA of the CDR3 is TGTGCCATCAGTGAGTGGTCTAGCGAGACGACCTACAATGAGCAGTTCTTC. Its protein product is CAISEWSSETTYNEQFF.